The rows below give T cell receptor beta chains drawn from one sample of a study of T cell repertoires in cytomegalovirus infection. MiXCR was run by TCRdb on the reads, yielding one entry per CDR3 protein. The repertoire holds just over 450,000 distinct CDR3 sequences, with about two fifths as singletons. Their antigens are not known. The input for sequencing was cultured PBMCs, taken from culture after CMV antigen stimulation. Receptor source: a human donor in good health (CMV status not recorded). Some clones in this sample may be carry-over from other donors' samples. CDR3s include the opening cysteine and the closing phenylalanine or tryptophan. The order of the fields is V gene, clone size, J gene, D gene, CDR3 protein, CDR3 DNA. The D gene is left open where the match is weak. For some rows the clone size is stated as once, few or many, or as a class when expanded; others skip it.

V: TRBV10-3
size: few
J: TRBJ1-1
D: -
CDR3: CAISGHQNTEAFF
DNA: TGTGCCATCAGCGGACACCAGAACACTGAAGCTTTCTTT

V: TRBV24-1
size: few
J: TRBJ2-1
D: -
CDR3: CATSEIGGANEQFF
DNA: TGTGCCACCAGTGAGATTGGGGGGGCAAATGAGCAGTTCTTC

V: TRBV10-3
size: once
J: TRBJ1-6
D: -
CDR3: CAISESTPTVYSPLHF
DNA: TGTGCCATCAGTGAGTCGACTCCCACAGTTTATTCACCCCTCCACTTT

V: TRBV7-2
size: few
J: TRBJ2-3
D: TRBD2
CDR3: CASSPVSGSLSDTQYF
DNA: TGTGCCAGCAGCCCCGTCAGCGGGAGTTTATCAGATACGCAGTATTTT

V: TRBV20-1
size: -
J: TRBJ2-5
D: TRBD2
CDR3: CSARTSGRGVGETQYF
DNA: TGCAGTGCTCGGACTAGCGGGAGGGGTGTGGGAGAGACCCAGTACTTC

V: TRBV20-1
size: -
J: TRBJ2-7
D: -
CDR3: CSARQTQSYEQYF
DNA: TGCAGTGCTAGACAGACACAGTCCTACGAGCAGTACTTC

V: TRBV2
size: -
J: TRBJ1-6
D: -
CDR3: CASMSEANSPLHF
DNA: TGTGCCAGCATGAGTGAGGCGAATTCACCCCTCCACTTT

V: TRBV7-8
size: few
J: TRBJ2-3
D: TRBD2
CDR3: CASSSSGRALTDTQYF
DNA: TGTGCCAGCAGCTCCAGCGGGAGGGCCCTAACAGATACGCAGTATTTT

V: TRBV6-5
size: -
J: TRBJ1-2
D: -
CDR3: CASSYSIGTNYGYTF
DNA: TGTGCCAGCAGTTACTCGATCGGGACAAACTATGGCTACACCTTC

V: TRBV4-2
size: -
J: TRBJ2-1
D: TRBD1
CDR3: CASSQDLQGAGYEQFF
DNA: TGTGCCAGCAGCCAAGATCTGCAGGGGGCCGGGTATGAGCAGTTCTTC

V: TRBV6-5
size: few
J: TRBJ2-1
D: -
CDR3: CASTYPIERGVNEQFF
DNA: TGTGCCAGCACCTACCCCATTGAACGGGGTGTCAATGAGCAGTTCTTC

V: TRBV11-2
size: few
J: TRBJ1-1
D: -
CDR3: CASSLNRFSTEAFF
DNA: TGTGCCAGCAGCTTAAACAGGTTTTCCACTGAAGCTTTCTTT

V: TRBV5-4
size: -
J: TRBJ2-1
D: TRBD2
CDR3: CASSGRTSVSSYNEQFF
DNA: TGTGCCAGCAGCGGGAGGACTAGCGTCAGCTCCTACAATGAGCAGTTCTTC

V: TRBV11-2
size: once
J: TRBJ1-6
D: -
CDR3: CASSPLRVRNSPLHF
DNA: TGTGCCAGCAGCCCTCTAAGGGTTAGGAATTCACCCCTCCACTTT

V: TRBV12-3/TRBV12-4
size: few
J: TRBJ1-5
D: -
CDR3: CASAAEGLVNQPQHF
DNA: TGTGCCAGCGCAGCGGAGGGGCTTGTAAATCAGCCCCAGCATTTT

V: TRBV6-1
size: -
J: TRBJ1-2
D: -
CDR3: CASSTRGGAGGYTF
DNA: TGTGCCAGCAGTACCCGCGGGGGCGCGGGTGGCTACACCTTC

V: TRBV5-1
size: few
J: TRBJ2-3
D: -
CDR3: CASSLVTGDTQYF
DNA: TGCGCCAGCAGCTTGGTAACAGGAGATACGCAGTATTTT

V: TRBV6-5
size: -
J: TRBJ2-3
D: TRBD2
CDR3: CASSYSVTSPRTDTQYF
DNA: TGTGCCAGCAGTTACTCGGTGACTAGCCCCCGCACAGATACGCAGTATTTT

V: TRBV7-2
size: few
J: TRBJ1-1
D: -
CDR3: CASSSQENTEAFF
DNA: TGTGCCAGCAGCTCCCAGGAAAACACTGAAGCTTTCTTT

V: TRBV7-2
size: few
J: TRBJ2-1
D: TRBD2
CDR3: CASSRELAGHEQFF
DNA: TGTGCCAGCAGCCGAGAACTAGCGGGACACGAGCAGTTCTTC

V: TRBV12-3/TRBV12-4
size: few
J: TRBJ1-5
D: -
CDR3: CARRRRGRDGYSNQPQHF
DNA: TGTGCCAGACGGCGGAGGGGCCGCGACGGATATAGCAATCAGCCCCAGCATTTT

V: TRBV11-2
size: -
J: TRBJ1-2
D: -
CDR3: CASSLDRVNGYTF
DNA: TGTGCCAGCAGCTTAGACAGGGTGAATGGCTACACCTTC

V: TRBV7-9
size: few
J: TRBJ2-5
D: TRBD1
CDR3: CASSYGQGETQYF
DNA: TGTGCCAGCAGCTACGGACAGGGAGAGACCCAGTACTTC

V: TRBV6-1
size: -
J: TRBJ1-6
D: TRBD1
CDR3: CASSDYRGYNSPLHF
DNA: TGTGCCAGCAGTGATTACAGGGGATACAATTCACCCCTCCACTTT

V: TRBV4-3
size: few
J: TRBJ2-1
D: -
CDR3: CASSQDFRVEQFF
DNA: TGCGCCAGCAGCCAAGATTTTAGAGTTGAGCAGTTCTTC

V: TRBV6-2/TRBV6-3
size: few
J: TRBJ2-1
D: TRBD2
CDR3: CASSYGGEFEQFF
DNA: TGTGCCAGCAGTTACGGGGGGGAGTTTGAGCAGTTCTTC

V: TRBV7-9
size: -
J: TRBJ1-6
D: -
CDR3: CASSSRTRLNSPLHF
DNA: TGTGCCAGCAGCTCTCGGACACGACTTAATTCACCCCTCCACTTT

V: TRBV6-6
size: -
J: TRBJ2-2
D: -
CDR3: CASSPRGVRSGELFF
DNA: TGTGCCAGCAGTCCAAGGGGAGTACGTAGCGGGGAGCTGTTTTTT

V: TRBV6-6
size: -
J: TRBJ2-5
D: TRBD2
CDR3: CATKLAGEGGPETQYF
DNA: TGTGCCACCAAACTAGCGGGAGAGGGGGGGCCAGAGACCCAGTACTTC

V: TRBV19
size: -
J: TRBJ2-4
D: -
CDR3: CASSINDLGDIQYF
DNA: TGTGCCAGTAGTATAAATGACCTTGGGGACATTCAGTACTTC

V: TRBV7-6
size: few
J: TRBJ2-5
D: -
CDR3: CASSSQEETQYF
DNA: TGTGCCAGCAGCTCGCAAGAAGAGACCCAGTACTTC

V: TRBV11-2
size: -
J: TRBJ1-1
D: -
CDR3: CASSVVGSPEAFF
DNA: TGTGCCAGCAGCGTAGTGGGGTCACCAGAAGCTTTCTTT

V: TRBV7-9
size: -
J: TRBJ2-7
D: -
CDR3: CASSLIRDEQYF
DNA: TGTGCCAGCAGCTTAATCAGGGACGAGCAGTACTTC

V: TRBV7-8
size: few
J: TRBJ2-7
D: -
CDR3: CASSLLRVHGEQYF
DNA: TGTGCCAGCAGCTTACTGCGGGTGCATGGCGAGCAGTACTTC

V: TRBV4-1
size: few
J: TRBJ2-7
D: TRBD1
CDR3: CASSQDLVLRQGLTYEQYF
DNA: TGCGCCAGCAGCCAAGATTTGGTGCTCCGACAGGGGCTAACCTACGAGCAGTACTTC

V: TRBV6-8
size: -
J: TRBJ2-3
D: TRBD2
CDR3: CASEGGGALTQYF
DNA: TGTGCCAGCGAAGGCGGGGGGGCCCTTACGCAGTATTTT

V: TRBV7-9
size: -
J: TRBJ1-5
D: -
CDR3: CASKMAGEMQPQHF
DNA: TGTGCCAGCAAGATGGCAGGGGAGATGCAGCCCCAGCATTTT

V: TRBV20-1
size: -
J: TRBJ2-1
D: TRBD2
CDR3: CSAHIIGGRALASSYNEQFF
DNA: TGCAGTGCTCATATCATTGGCGGGAGGGCCCTGGCCAGCTCCTACAATGAGCAGTTCTTC

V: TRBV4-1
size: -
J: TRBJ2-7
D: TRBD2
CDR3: CASSPGALAGDSYEQYF
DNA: TGCGCCAGCAGCCCGGGGGCCCTAGCGGGAGACTCCTACGAGCAGTACTTC

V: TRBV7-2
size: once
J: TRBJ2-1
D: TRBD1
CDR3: CASSPPRGQGRHEQFF
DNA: TGTGCCAGCAGCCCCCCCCGGGGACAGGGACGTCATGAGCAGTTCTTC

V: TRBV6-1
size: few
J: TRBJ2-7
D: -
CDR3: CASLGTAPYQYF
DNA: TGTGCCAGCCTTGGGACGGCCCCATACCAGTACTTC

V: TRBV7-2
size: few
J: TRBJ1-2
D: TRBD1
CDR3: CASSTRDRDGYTF
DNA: TGTGCCAGCAGCACAAGGGACAGGGATGGCTACACCTTC